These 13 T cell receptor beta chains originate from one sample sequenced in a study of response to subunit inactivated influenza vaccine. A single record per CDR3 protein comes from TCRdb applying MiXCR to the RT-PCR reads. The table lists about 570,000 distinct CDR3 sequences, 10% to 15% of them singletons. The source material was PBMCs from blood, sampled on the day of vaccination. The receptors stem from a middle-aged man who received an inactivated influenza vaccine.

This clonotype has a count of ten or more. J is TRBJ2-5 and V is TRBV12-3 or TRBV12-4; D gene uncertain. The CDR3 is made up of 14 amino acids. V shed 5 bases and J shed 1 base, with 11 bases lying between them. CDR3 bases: TGTGCCAGCAGTATCTACCCTGCCCAAGAGACCCAGTACTTC. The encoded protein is CASSIYPAQETQYF.

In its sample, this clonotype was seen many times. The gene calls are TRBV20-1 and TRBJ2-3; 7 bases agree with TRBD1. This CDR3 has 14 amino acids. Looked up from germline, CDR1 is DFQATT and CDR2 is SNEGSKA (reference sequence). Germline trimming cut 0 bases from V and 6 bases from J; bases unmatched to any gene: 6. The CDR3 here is CSARDPRGTDTQYF. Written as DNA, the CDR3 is TGCAGTGCTAGAGATCCCAGGGGGACGGATACGCAGTATTTT.

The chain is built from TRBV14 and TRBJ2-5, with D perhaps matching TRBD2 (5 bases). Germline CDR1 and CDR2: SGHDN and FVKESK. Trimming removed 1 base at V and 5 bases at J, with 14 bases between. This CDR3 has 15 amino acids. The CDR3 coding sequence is TGTGCCAGCAGCCAAGTGTTCGGGGTTTCCGAGACCCAGTACTTC. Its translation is CASSQVFGVSETQYF.

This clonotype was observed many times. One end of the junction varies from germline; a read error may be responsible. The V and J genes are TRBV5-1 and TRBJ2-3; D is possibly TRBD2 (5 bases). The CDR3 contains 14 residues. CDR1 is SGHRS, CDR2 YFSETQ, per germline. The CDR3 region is CASSLEGITDTQYF. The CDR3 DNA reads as TGTGCCAGCAGTTTAGAGGGTATCACAGATACGCAGTATTTT. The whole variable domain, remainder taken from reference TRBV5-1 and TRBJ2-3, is KAGVTQTPRYLIKTRGQQVTLSCSPISGHRSVSWYQQTPGQGLQFLFEYFSETQRNKGNFPGRFSGRQFSNSRSEMNVSTLELGDSALYLCASSLEGITDTQYFGPGTRLTVL.

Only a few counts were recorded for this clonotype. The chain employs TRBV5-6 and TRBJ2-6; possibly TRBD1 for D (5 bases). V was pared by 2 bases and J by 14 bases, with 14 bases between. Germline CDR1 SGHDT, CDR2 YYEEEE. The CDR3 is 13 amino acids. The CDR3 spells CASSFWQGSFLTF. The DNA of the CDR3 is TGTGCCAGCAGCTTCTGGCAGGGTAGTTTCCTGACTTTC.

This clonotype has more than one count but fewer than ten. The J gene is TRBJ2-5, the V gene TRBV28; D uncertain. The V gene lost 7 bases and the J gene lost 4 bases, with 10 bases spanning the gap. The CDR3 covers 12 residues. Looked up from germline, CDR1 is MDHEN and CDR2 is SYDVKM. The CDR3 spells CASTRPPETQYF. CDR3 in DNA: TGTGCCAGCACCAGGCCCCCAGAGACCCAGTACTTC.

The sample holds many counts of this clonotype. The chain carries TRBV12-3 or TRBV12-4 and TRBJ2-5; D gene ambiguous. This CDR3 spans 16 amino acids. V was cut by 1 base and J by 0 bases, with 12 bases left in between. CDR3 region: CASSLVPSPYQETQYF. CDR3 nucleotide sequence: TGTGCCAGCAGTTTAGTCCCCTCCCCGTACCAAGAGACCCAGTACTTC.

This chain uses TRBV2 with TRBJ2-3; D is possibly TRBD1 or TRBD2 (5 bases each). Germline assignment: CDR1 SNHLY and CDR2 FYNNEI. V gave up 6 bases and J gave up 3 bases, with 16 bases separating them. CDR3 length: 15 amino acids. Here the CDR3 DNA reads TGTGCCAGCAGGGGTGGGGCTAGCAAAACAGATACGCAGTATTTT. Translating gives CASRGGASKTDTQYF.

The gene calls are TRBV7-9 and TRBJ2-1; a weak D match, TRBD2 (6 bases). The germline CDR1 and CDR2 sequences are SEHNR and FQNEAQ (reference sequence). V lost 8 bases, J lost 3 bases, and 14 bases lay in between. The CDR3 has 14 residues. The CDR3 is CASALGLNYNEQFF. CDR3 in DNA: TGTGCCAGCGCCCTCGGACTAAACTACAATGAGCAGTTCTTC.

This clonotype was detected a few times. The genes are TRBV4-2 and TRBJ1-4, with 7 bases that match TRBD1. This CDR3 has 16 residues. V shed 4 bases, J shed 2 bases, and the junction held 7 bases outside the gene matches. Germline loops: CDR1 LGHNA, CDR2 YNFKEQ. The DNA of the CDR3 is TGTGCCAGCAGCCGGGGGACAGAGACGACTAATGAAAAACTGTTTTTT. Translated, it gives CASSRGTETTNEKLFF.

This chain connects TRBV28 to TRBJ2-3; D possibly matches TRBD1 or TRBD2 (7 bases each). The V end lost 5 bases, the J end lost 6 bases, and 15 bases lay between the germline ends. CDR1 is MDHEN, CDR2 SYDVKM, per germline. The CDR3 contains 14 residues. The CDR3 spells CASSPGGVWDTQYF. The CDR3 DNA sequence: TGTGCCAGCAGTCCAGGGGGGGTATGGGATACGCAGTATTTT.

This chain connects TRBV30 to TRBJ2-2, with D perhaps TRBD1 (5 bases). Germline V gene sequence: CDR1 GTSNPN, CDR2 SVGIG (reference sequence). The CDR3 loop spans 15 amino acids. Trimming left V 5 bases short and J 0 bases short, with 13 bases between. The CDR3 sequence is CAWGAGGANTGELFF. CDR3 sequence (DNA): TGTGCCTGGGGGGCTGGTGGTGCGAACACCGGGGAGCTGTTTTTT.

The chain's CDR3 is CASSHRDGVPSGANVLTF. In DNA, the CDR3 is TGTGCCAGCAGCCACCGGGACGGGGTCCCCTCTGGGGCCAACGTCCTGACTTTC. The V gene is TRBV3-1, the J gene TRBJ2-6; D may match TRBD1 or TRBD2 (5 bases each). CDR3 length equals 18 residues. Germline assignment: CDR1 LGHDT and CDR2 YNNKEL (reference sequence). The V gene lost 3 bases and the J gene lost 0 bases, with 15 bases spanning the gap. The variable domain in full, with the rest retrieved from reference TRBV3-1 and TRBJ2-6, is DTAVSQTPKYLVTQMGNDKSIKCEQNLGHDTMYWYKQDSKKFLKIMFSYNNKELIINETVPNRFSPKSPDKAHLNLHINSLELGDSAVYFCASSHRDGVPSGANVLTFGAGSRLTVL.